These 12 T cell receptor beta chains were sequenced from one sample in a study of Tregs in tolerant kidney transplant recipients. Measured with immunoSEQ multiplex PCR; TCRdb has only the in-frame clones, and not every one. The repertoire includes 100,000 to 120,000 clones, nearly 90% of them detected once, and approximately 0.35% sits in the top ten. The material was CD4+ T cells from blood, obtained before the transplant. Receptors were obtained from a human donor who received a combined kidney and bone marrow transplant.

This sequence joins TRBV5-1 and TRBJ1-2, with 8 positions matching TRBD1. The CDR3 totals 13 residues. CDR1 is SGHRS, CDR2 YFSETQ, per germline. Trimming at V came to 4 bases and at J to 2 bases, leaving 1 base not matched to a gene. The CDR3 reads CASSDRGNYGYTF. CDR3 DNA: TGCGCCAGCAGCGACAGGGGAAACTATGGCTACACCTTC. Full variable domain (remainder filled in from reference TRBV5-1 and TRBJ1-2): KAGVTQTPRYLIKTRGQQVTLSCSPISGHRSVSWYQQTPGQGLQFLFEYFSETQRNKGNFPGRFSGRQFSNSRSEMNVSTLELGDSALYLCASSDRGNYGYTFGSGTRLTVV.

This chain connects TRBV28 to TRBJ2-7, with D possibly matching TRBD2 (6 bases). The CDR3 has 16 amino acids. The germline V gene encodes CDR1 MDHEN and CDR2 SYDVKM. The V end lost 2 bases, the J end lost 5 bases, and 19 bases lay between the germline ends. The DNA of the CDR3 is TGTGCCAGCAGTTTAGATCCCGCAGGGACTGGCGACGAGCAGTACTTC. It codes for CASSLDPAGTGDEQYF.

This chain joins TRBV14 and TRBJ1-2; no clear D gene. The V end lost 0 bases, the J end lost 6 bases, and 8 bases lay between the germline ends. CDR3 length: 13 residues. Germline V CDR1 and CDR2: SGHDN, FVKESK. The DNA for the CDR3 is TGTGCCAGCAGCCAAGAGGCACGTCATGGCTACACCTTC. Its translation is CASSQEARHGYTF.

This rearrangement joins TRBV18 to TRBJ1-2; no reliable D call. Trimming took 0 bases from V and 6 from J, leaving 14 bases between them. This CDR3 contains 15 residues. Germline assignment: CDR1 KGHSH and CDR2 LQKENI. This chain's CDR3 is CASSPPNEGEDGYTF. CDR3 DNA: TGTGCCAGCTCACCACCTAACGAGGGTGAAGATGGCTACACCTTC.

This clone appeared a few times. The chain recombines TRBV19 with TRBJ2-1; no firm D call. Germline V gene sequence: CDR1 LNHDA, CDR2 SQIVND (reference sequence). V lost 5 bases, J lost 4 bases, and 9 bases lay in between. The CDR3 consists of 13 residues. The CDR3 DNA follows: TGTGCCAGTAGTTCAGTGTTGTACAATGAGCAGTTCTTC. Amino acid sequence: CASSSVLYNEQFF. Based on the CDR3 plus reference TRBV19 and TRBJ2-1, the full variable domain is DGGITQSPKYLFRKEGQNVTLSCEQNLNHDAMYWYRQDPGQGLRLIYYSQIVNDFQKGDIAEGYSVSREKKESFPLTVTSAQKNPTAFYLCASSSVLYNEQFFGPGTRLTVL.

The chain joins TRBV6-4 to TRBJ2-7; D unclear. Between the trimmed V and J ends, which lost 4 bases and 3 bases, there was a span of 10 bases. CDR3 size: 13 residues. Germline CDR1 reads MRHNA; CDR2 reads SNTAGT. CDR3 in DNA: TGTGCCAGCAGTGTGCCGCAACTCTACGAGCAGTACTTC. Translated, it gives CASSVPQLYEQYF.

This clone was seen a handful of times. The rearrangement uses TRBV2 and TRBJ1-2; D is ambiguous. Trimming removed 9 bases from V and 8 bases from J, with 19 bases in between. Germline assignment: CDR1 SNHLY and CDR2 FYNNEI. The CDR3 totals 13 residues. The DNA of the CDR3 is TGTGCCAGTACTTTTGAACCCGTGGAGGGCTACACCTTC. Protein product: CASTFEPVEGYTF.

The genes are TRBV14 and TRBJ2-5; TRBD2 matches 8 bases. The germline V gene has CDR1 SGHDN and CDR2 FVKESK. This CDR3 spans 16 amino acids. The J segment lost 4 bases and the V segment lost 5 bases, leaving 12 bases of the junction unmatched. CDR3 amino acids: CASSSRTSPSGETQYF. The CDR3 DNA follows: TGTGCCAGCAGCTCCCGGACTAGCCCATCCGGAGAGACCCAGTACTTC. The whole variable domain, filled in from reference TRBV14 and TRBJ2-5, reads EAGVTQFPSHSVIEKGQTVTLRCDPISGHDNLYWYRRVMGKEIKFLLHFVKESKQDESGMPNNRFLAERTGGTYSTLKVQPAELEDSGVYFCASSSRTSPSGETQYFGPGTRLLVL.

The chain is built from TRBV27 and TRBJ2-2; D may be TRBD2 (6 bases). The V and J ends lost 1 base and 5 bases respectively, with 14 bases between them. The germline gives CDR1 MNHEY, CDR2 SMNVEV (reference sequence). CDR3 size: 16 residues. The CDR3 DNA reads as TGTGCCAGCAGTTTATTAGGCGGGATAACGACCGGGGAGCTGTTTTTT. It is translated as CASSLLGGITTGELFF.

The chain joins TRBV10-2 to TRBJ2-3, with a tentative D call TRBD2 (5 bases). The CDR3 contains 15 residues. The V and J ends lost 7 bases and 1 base respectively, with 15 bases between them. CDR1 is WSHSY and CDR2 is SAAADI in the germline V gene. Here the CDR3 DNA reads TGCGCCAGCAATGGACTTCTTGGGGGCACAGATACGCAGTATTTT. Its translation: CASNGLLGGTDTQYF.

This rearrangement joins TRBV6-1 to TRBJ1-2; D ambiguous. CDR1 and CDR2 (germline): MNHNS, SASEGT. V was clipped by 0 bases and J by 4 bases, with 12 bases between them. The CDR3 loop spans 15 amino acids. The CDR3 sequence: CASSEADGVFYGYTF. Here the CDR3 DNA reads TGTGCCAGCAGTGAAGCGGACGGGGTTTTCTATGGCTACACCTTC.

CDR3 protein: CASSRRSGELFF. CDR3 coding DNA: TGTGCCAGCAGCCGTAGATCCGGGGAGCTGTTTTTT. J is TRBJ2-2 and V is TRBV5-5; D ambiguous. Germline V gives CDR1 SGHKS, CDR2 YYEKEE (reference sequence). This CDR3 has 12 residues. The V gene lost 4 bases and the J gene lost 6 bases, with 7 bases spanning the gap.